This T cell receptor (beta chain) was identified in a study of identical twins. Study-level points and caveats: Models underestimated how often monozygotic twins shared out-of-frame TCR alpha.

Everyone who donated was a healthy Caucasian. TCRdb reprocessed the 5' RACE reads via MiXCR and lists one record per CDR3 protein. The table lists hundreds of thousands of distinct CDR3 sequences, 15% to 20% of them singletons. As concerns this clonotype: Its target is not known.

Deletions cut 6 bases from V and 5 bases from J, with 18 bases between. This CDR3 region has 15 residues. Germline V gene data show CDR1 as SGHTA and CDR2 as FQGNSA. These data also formed part of another study, on T cells expressing NK-cell markers. That source adds: Of CD8+ T cells, about 1.0-8% belonged to dominant NKG2C+ clonotypes in five to seven donors.

The gene calls are TRBV7-2 and TRBJ2-3; tentatively, D is TRBD2 (5 bases). The receptor's source is a woman younger than 30 in good health. The sequenced material came from PBMCs. The CDR3 is CASRSPGSSGDTQYF. The CDR3 nucleotides are TGTGCCAGCAGATCCCCTGGGAGCTCGGGAGATACGCAGTATTTT.